This T cell receptor beta chain was sequenced in a study of T cell responses to AZD1222 COVID-19 vaccine. Points from the study as a whole: The donor cohort was predominantly white British with a female majority, and clonal diversity may have been underestimated.

In its sample, this clone was seen once. The antigen is unknown. The CDR3 length is 13 residues. From germline, CDR1 is LNHDA and CDR2 SQIVND (reference sequence). V was shortened by 3 bases and J by 0 bases, with 5 bases between the two germline ends. Profiled with immunoSEQ multiplex PCR; TCRdb holds only in-frame clones, not every one. This repertoire shows about 17,000 clones, around 83% found once; its top ten account for approximately 15%. The gene calls are TRBV19 and TRBJ1-1; the D is unclear. Sequences were derived from peripheral blood, sampled 28 days after the second AZD1222 dose. The sequence came from an adult who received the AZD1222 COVID-19 vaccine. In nucleotides, the CDR3 is TGTGCCAGTAGTATCCGGTTGAACACTGAAGCTTTCTTT. Protein sequence: CASSIRLNTEAFF.